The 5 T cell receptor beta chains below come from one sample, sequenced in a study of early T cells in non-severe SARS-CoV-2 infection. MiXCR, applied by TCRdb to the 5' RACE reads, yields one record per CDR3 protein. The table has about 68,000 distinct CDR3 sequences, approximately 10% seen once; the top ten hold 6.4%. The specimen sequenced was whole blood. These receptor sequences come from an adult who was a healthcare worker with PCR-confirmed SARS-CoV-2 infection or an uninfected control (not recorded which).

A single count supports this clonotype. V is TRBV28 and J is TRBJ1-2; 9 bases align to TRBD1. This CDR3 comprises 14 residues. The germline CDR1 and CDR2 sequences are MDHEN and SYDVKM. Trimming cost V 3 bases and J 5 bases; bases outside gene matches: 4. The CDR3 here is CASSFGGQGYGYTF. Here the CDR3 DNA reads TGTGCCAGCAGTTTCGGGGGACAGGGATATGGCTACACCTTC.

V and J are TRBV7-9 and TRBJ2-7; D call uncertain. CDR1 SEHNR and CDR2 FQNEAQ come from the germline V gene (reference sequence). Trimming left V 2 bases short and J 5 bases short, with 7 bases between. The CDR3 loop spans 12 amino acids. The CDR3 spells CASSLSPDEQYF. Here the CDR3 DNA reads TGTGCCAGCAGCTTAAGTCCGGACGAGCAGTACTTC. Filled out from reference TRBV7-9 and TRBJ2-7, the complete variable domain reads DTGVSQNPRHKITKRGQNVTFRCDPISEHNRLYWYRQTLGQGPEFLTYFQNEAQLEKSRLLSDRFSAERPKGSFSTLEIQRTEQGDSAMYLCASSLSPDEQYFGPGTRLTVT.

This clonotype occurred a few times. The CDR3: CASSYMGEQYF. CDR3 bases: TGTGCCAGCAGTTACATGGGAGAGCAGTACTTC. This chain connects TRBV6-6 to TRBJ2-7; no definite D call. Between the trimmed V and J ends, which lost 2 bases and 7 bases, there was a span of 6 bases. The CDR3 runs 11 residues. CDR1 is MNHNY and CDR2 is SVGAGI in the germline V gene (reference sequence).

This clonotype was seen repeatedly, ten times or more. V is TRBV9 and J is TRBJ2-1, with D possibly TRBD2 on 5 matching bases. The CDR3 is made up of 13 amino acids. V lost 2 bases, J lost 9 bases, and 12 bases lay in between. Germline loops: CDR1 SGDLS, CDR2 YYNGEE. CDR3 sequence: CASSVEPSTEQFF. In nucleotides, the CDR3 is TGTGCCAGCAGCGTCGAACCTAGCACTGAGCAGTTCTTC.

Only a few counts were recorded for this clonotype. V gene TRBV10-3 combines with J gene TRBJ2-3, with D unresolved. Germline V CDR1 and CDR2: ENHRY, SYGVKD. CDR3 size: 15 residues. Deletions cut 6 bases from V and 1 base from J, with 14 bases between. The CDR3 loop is CAISFLANRTDTQYF. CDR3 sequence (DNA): TGTGCCATCAGCTTCTTAGCAAACCGCACAGATACGCAGTATTTT.